The source of this T cell receptor beta chain is a study of blood T cell repertoires in COVID-19. Study overall: Sites in the United States, Italy and Spain provided acute and convalescent COVID-19 samples. In each case, the material was cDNA or gDNA derived from T cells, B-cell-depleted T cells, or PBMCs.

Profiling relied on immunoSEQ multiplex PCR, and the TCRdb table lists in-frame clones only, not all of them. The table includes approximately 220,000 clones, 80% to 85% detected once. After removal of 5 bases from V and 5 bases from J, the junction contained 11 bases not matched to a gene. The germline CDR1 and CDR2 sequences are LNHDA and SQIVND (reference sequence). The CDR3 is made up of 15 amino acids. The chain carries TRBV19 and TRBJ1-2; 7 bases align to TRBD1. The origin of this receptor is a man aged 35-49 years with acute or convalescent COVID-19. Sequenced sample: peripheral blood. The CDR3 DNA reads as TGTGCCAGTAGTCGCTGGGACAGAAACCCTTATGGCTACACCTTC. Residues: CASSRWDRNPYGYTF.